This T cell receptor (beta chain) was obtained from a study of CD8 T cells in ankylosing spondylitis. Study-level results: Characteristic, it appeared, of ankylosing spondylitis blood was a TCR beta motif of eight highly homologous variants. Researchers reportedly found disease-linked clones significantly enriched in matched ankylosing spondylitis synovial fluid.

There are 16 residues in the CDR3. V dropped 0 bases and J dropped 2; count of bases not matched to a gene: 4. Germline lookup yields CDR1 PRHDT and CDR2 FYEKMQ (reference sequence). With molecular barcodes, quantitative 5'-RACE was used to make the TCR beta libraries. TCRdb re-called the 5' RACE reads with MiXCR, one entry per CDR3 protein. The sample has under 300,000 distinct CDR3 sequences, under 20% seen once; the top ten hold around 30%. As to this clonotype: Its antigen is not known.

The chain joins TRBV13 to TRBJ2-7; TRBD2 matches 10 bases. The material sequenced was blood, either unsorted or a sorted T cell fraction (not recorded which). The origin of this receptor is a male donor with ankylosing spondylitis or in good health (not recorded which). The CDR3 DNA sequence: TGTGCCAGCAGCTTAGGCCGGACTAGCGGAGCCTACGAGCAGTACTTC. It is translated as CASSLGRTSGAYEQYF.